A single T cell receptor beta chain is shown here with its context. The time point denotes: peripheral blood 6 weeks after treatment start. The data were taken from a study of PD-L1 blockade in urothelial cancer. The repertoire was sequenced with immunoSEQ multiplex PCR; TCRdb's copy has only in-frame clones and lacks some. Counted here are some 110,000 clones, around 93% occurring once; the ten biggest clones make up 3% to 4.5%. This sequence was found in a man aged 55 to 70 with urothelial cancer. Material: PBMCs, obtained around atezolizumab (anti-PD-L1) treatment.

CDR3 in DNA: TGTGCCAGCAACCGACAGGGTGCGACAGATACGCAGTATTTT. Translated: CASNRQGATDTQYF. This chain uses TRBV6-1 with TRBJ2-3, with 7 bases lining up with TRBD1. The CDR3 has 14 residues. The germline CDR1 and CDR2 sequences are MNHNS and SASEGT. The V segment lost 7 bases and the J segment 3 bases; nucleotides outside the gene matches: 7.